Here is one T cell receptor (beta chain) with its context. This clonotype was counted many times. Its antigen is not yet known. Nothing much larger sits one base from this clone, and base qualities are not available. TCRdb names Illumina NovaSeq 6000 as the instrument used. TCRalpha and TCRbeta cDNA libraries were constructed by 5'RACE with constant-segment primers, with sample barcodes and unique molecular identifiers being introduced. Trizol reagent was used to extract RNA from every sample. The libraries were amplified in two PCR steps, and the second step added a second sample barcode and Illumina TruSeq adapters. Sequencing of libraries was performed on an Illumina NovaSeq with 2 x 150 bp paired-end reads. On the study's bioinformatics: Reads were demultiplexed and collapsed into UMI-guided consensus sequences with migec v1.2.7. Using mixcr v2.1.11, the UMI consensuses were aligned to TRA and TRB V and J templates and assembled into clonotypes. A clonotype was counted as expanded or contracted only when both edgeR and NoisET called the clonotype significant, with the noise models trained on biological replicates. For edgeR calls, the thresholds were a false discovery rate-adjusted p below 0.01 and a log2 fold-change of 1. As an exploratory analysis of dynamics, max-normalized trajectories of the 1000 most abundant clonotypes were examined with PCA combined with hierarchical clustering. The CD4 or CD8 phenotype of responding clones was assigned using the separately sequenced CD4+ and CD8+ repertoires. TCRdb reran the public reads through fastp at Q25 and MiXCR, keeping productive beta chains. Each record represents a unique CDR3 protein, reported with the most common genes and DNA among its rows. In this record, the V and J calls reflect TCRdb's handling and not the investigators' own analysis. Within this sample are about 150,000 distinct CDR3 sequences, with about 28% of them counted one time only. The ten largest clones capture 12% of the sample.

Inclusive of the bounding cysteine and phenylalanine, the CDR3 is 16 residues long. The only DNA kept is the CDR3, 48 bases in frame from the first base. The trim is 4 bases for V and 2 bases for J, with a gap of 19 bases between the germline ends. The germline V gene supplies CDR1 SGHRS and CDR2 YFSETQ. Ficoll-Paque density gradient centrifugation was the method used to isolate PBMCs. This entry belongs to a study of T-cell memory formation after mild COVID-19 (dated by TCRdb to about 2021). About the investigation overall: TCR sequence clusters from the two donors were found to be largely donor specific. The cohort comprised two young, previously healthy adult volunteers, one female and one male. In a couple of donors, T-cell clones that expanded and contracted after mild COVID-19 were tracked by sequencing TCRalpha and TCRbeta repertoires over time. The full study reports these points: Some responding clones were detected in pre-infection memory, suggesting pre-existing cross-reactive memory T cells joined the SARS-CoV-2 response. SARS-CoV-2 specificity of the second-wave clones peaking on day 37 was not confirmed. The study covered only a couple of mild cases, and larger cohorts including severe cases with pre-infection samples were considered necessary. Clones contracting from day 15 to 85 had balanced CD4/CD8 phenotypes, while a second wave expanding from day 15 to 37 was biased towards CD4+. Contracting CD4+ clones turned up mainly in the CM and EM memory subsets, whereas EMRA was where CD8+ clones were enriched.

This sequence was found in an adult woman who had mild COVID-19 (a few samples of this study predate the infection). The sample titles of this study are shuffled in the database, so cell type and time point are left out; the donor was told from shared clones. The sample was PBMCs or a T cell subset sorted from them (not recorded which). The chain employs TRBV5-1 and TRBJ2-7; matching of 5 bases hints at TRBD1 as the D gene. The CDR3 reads CASSNPTALGTYEQYF. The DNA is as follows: TGCGCCAGCAGCAACCCGACAGCCCTGGGTACCTACGAGCAGTACTTC.